This entry concerns a single T cell receptor (beta chain). Its antigen is undetermined. The CDR3 runs 15 residues. Trimming stripped 1 base from V and 1 base from J, with 8 bases between. Germline V CDR1 and CDR2: SGHVS, FQNEAQ. These data belong to a study of CD8+CD57+ T cells in acquired aplastic anemia. Study background: When averaged, DNA from sorted CD4+ and CD8+ cells came to around 3 ug. Study conclusions and caveats: Patient and control CD8+ Simpson's diversity was not significantly different.

Genomic DNA provided the template from which TCR beta VDJ and CDR3 profiles were obtained. Each CDR3 protein gets one entry after TCRdb re-called the reads with MiXCR. The sample includes some 410,000 distinct CDR3 sequences, 55% to 70% seen only once; the top ten take under 4.5%. Sequenced: sorted CD4+, CD8+, or CD8+CD57+ T cells (not recorded which) from PBMCs. The chain employs TRBV7-8 and TRBJ2-1, with unresolved D. The source is a human donor in good health, serving as a control. The CDR3, as DNA: TGTGCCAGCAGCTTAGAGGCAGCTTCCTACAATGAGCAGTTCTTC. This gives the protein CASSLEAASYNEQFF. Combining the CDR3 with reference TRBV7-8 and TRBJ2-1 gives the whole variable domain GAGVSQSPRYKVAKRGQDVALRCDPISGHVSLFWYQQALGQGPEFLTYFQNEAQLDKSGLPSDRFFAERPEGSVSTLKIQRTQQEDSAVYLCASSLEAASYNEQFFGPGTRLTVL.